The following is a T cell receptor beta chain sequence with its context. Its antigen is not yet known. No clone much larger than this one lies a single base away; base qualities are absent. The CDR3 covers 19 residues, taking in both the cysteine and the phenylalanine. Left in the record is the CDR3 DNA by itself, 57 bases read in frame from the first base. V is cut back by 0 bases and J by 3 bases, with 10 bases in the junction unmatched. Sequences KGHDR (CDR1) and SFDVKD (CDR2) are obtained from the germline V gene. At one collaborating source in Seattle, patients were enrolled during active infection and were followed longitudinally through the course of disease. Whole blood was collected in K2EDTA tubes by collaborating institutions according to the institutions' own protocols. For TCRbeta analysis, collaborator samples were shipped as frozen whole blood, as isolated PBMCs, or as DNA extracted from either sample type.

This entry comes from a study of blood T cell repertoires in COVID-19 (dated by TCRdb to 2018 to 2021). At the level of the whole study: The collaborator samples originated in the United States, Italy and Spain and spanned the acute and convalescent phases of COVID-19. Sample metadata almost always included a de-identified subject ID, COVID-19 status, age in years and sex. The prospective study material was composed of cDNA or gDNA derived from T cells, B-cell-depleted T cells, or PBMCs. The dataset comprised deeply sampled blood TCRbeta repertoires from subjects exposed to, actively infected with, or recovered from COVID-19. A freely available public database, intended as a resource for researchers studying the immune response to SARS-CoV-2, is where the repertoires were released. HLA class I and class II types, where available, came from metadata supplied by the sample provider rather than from assay-based typing. The samples were drawn from the first 160 participants of the ongoing ImmuneRACE study and from 1,254 subjects provided by 6 global collaborators.

TCRbeta CDR3 regions were amplified from genomic DNA using the immunoSEQ Assay, a bias-controlled multiplex PCR. The study's own analysis went as follows. The number of nucleated cells in each sample was estimated by amplification of reference gene primers within the assay. To quantify the absolute abundance of each unique TCRbeta CDR3 rearrangement, sequence reads were collapsed and filtered. For each sample, productive Simpson clonality was calculated as the square root of Simpson's diversity index over productive rearrangements. Entries here come from immuneACCESS through TCRdb and include only in-frame sequences with V and J called. Some clones fail to appear in such tables; in the studies checked, an unresolved V gene covers under half of the shortfall, and the cause of the remainder is unknown. The V and J calls and clone size come from that table; D and trimming were worked out from the DNA. Present in this sample are hundreds of thousands of clones, roughly 90% of which were seen just once. The ten largest account for under 15% of the sample.

Overall results and qualifications from the work: How much clinical and demographic metadata was included differed by source and by participant, and the metadata was provided uncurated.

The V and J segments used are TRBV24-1 and TRBJ2-1, with 10 middle bases fitting TRBD2. Sequencing was carried out using peripheral blood. The receptor comes from a woman in her 70s with COVID-19, enrolled during active disease. The CDR3 reads as follows: CATSDLLPSASGGYNEQFF. The nucleotide sequence is given as TGTGCCACCAGTGATTTGCTTCCCTCGGCTAGCGGGGGCTACAATGAGCAGTTCTTC.